This T cell receptor (beta chain) was captured by sequencing in a study of blood T cell repertoires in COVID-19 (dated by TCRdb to 2018 to 2021). Broadly, across the study: The collaborator samples originated in the United States, Italy and Spain and spanned the acute and convalescent phases of COVID-19. The prospective study material was composed of cDNA or gDNA derived from T cells, B-cell-depleted T cells, or PBMCs. Deeply sampled blood TCRbeta repertoires from subjects exposed to, actively infected with, or recovered from COVID-19 were included in the dataset. The repertoires were made available in a free public database intended to serve as a resource for research on the immune response to SARS-CoV-2. The samples were drawn from the first 160 participants of the ongoing ImmuneRACE study and from 950 to 1,500 subjects provided by 6 global collaborators. A de-identified subject ID, COVID-19 status, age in years and sex were almost always included in the sample metadata. Where HLA class I and class II types were available, the types were taken from metadata supplied by the sample provider, not from assay-based typing.

V sheds 2 bases and J sheds 8 bases, leaving 19 bases between their ends. As encoded in the germline V gene, CDR1 is KGHSH while CDR2 is LQKENI. There are 17 amino acids in the CDR3, from cysteine to phenylalanine inclusive. Just CDR3 DNA is preserved here, 51 bases in frame from base 1. A second Seattle source provided samples from volunteer blood donors who had recovered from COVID-19. Each collaborating institution followed its own protocols to collect whole blood in K2EDTA tubes. Collaborator samples were shipped for TCRbeta analysis as frozen whole blood, isolated PBMCs, or DNA extracted from either sample type. TCRbeta CDR3 regions were amplified from genomic DNA using the immunoSEQ Assay, a bias-controlled multiplex PCR. For the original study's pipeline: The number of nucleated cells in each sample was estimated by amplification of reference gene primers within the assay. To quantify the absolute abundance of each unique TCRbeta CDR3 rearrangement, sequence reads were collapsed and filtered. Productive Simpson clonality was computed per sample as the square root of Simpson's diversity index over productive rearrangements. TCRdb re-hosts the immuneACCESS table, in-frame sequences only. Its copies lack some clones; in the studies checked, an unresolved V gene accounts for under half of them, and the cause for the rest is not known. For V, J and clone size, that table is used; D and trimming come from the DNA. The sample yields about 230,000 clones; roughly 88% were counted once. The biggest ten clones account for more than 1.2% of the sample.

The table lists this clone with a count of one. This receptor's antigen is unknown. No much larger clone exists at a distance of one base, and base qualities are not known. General study outcomes and caveats: How much clinical and demographic metadata was included differed by source and by participant, and the metadata was provided uncurated.

This receptor chain uses TRBV18 and TRBJ1-6, with a tentative D gene TRBD1 over 6 matching bases. This clonotype originated in a woman between 35 and 50 years old who had recovered from COVID-19. Sequenced: peripheral blood. The DNA is TGTGCCAGCTCACCAATGACAGGACGGAATATAGATTCACCCCTCCACTTT. Its product reads: CASSPMTGRNIDSPLHF.